The 2 T cell receptor beta chains in this list originate from one sample, sequenced in a study of blood T cell repertoires in COVID-19. TCRdb keeps only in-frame clones here, not all; method: immunoSEQ multiplex PCR. The table has approximately 240,000 clones, around 85% seen once; the top ten hold about 4%. The sequencing sample was made of peripheral blood. The origin of the receptors is a woman aged 35 to 49 with active or convalescent COVID-19.

In this sample, this clone turned up once. The chain employs TRBV24-1 and TRBJ1-5, with unresolved D. V lost 4 bases and J 11 bases, leaving 14 bases between the germline ends. CDR3 length: 13 residues. Looked up from germline, CDR1 is KGHDR and CDR2 is SFDVKD. CDR3 sequence reads: CATSDSLARTQHF. The CDR3 DNA reads as TGTGCCACCAGTGACTCCCTCGCGAGAACCCAGCATTTT.

V usage is TRBV9 and J usage is TRBJ2-7; possible D gene TRBD1, 5 bases. V was clipped by 0 bases and J by 6 bases, with 13 bases between them. The germline gives CDR1 SGDLS, CDR2 YYNGEE. This CDR3 spans 14 amino acids. The CDR3 here is CASSVAPDRGEQYF. DNA of the CDR3: TGTGCCAGCAGCGTAGCCCCTGATAGGGGCGAGCAGTACTTC. Looking up the rest from reference TRBV9 and TRBJ2-7 gives the full variable domain: DSGVTQTPKHLITATGQRVTLRCSPRSGDLSVYWYQQSLDQGLQFLIQYYNGEERAKGNILERFSAQQFPDLHSELNLSSLELGDSALYFCASSVAPDRGEQYFGPGTRLTVT.